This record concerns one T cell receptor beta chain sequence. As yet, its antigen is unknown. These data come from a study of cytomegalovirus exposure and HLA in healthy donors. The primer mix had 60 Vbeta and 13 Jbeta primers. The assay was immunoSEQ multiplex PCR, and TCRdb's table has in-frame clones only and misses some. The sample comprises 130,000 or so clones, approximately 78% of which are singletons, and just under 6.5% rests with the top ten. Whole-study results and caveats: Available immune exposure information was restricted to CMV serostatus only. An apparent linkage of common viral pathogens to several of the most significant clusters emerged in a later analysis. TRBV6-2, TRBV6-3 and some other V segments were unresolvable in 87-base-pair reads. The productive fraction for most TCR beta V segments was about 87% or about 30% in an earlier analysis.

The germline gives CDR1 MDHEN, CDR2 SYDVKM. The length of the CDR3 is 19 residues. The V and J ends lost 4 bases and 1 base, in that order; junction bases with no gene match: 14. The V call is TRBV28, the J call TRBJ2-3, with TRBD2 matching 10 bases. This receptor was identified in a woman between 40 and 55 years old in good health and CMV-seronegative. The specimen sequenced was PBMCs. CDR3 loop: CASSSPDPGTSVRTDTQYF. CDR3 DNA: TGTGCCAGCAGTTCTCCGGACCCTGGGACTAGCGTACGCACAGATACGCAGTATTTT.